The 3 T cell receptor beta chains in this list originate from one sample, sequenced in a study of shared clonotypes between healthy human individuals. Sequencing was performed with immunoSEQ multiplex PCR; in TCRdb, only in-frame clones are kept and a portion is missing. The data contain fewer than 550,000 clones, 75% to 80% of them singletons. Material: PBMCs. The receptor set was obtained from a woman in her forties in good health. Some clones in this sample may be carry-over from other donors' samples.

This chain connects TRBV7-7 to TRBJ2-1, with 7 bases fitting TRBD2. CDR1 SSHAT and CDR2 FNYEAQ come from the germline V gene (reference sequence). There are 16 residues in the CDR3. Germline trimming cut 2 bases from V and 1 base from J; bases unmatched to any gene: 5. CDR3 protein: CASSLFEGGSYNEQFF. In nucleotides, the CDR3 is TGTGCCAGCAGCTTATTCGAGGGAGGGTCCTACAATGAGCAGTTCTTC.

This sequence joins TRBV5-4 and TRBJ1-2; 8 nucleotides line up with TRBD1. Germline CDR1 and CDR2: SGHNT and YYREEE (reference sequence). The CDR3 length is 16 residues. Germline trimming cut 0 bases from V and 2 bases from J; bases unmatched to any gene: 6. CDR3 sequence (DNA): TGTGCCAGCAGCTTGGGGACAGGGAGAAACAACTATGGCTACACCTTC. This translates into CASSLGTGRNNYGYTF.

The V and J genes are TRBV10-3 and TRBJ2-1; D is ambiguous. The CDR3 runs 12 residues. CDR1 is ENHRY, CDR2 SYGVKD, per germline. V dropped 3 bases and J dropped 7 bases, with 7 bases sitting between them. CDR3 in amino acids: CAISDGNNEQFF. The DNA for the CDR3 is TGTGCCATCAGTGATGGAAATAATGAGCAGTTCTTC.